This T cell receptor (beta chain) was identified in a study of response to subunit inactivated influenza vaccine. Regarding the study as a whole: The authors proposed limited new T cell recruitment per seasonal influenza vaccination.

TCRdb reanalysed the RT-PCR reads using MiXCR and keeps one entry per CDR3 protein. The repertoire has around 180,000 distinct CDR3 sequences, about 9% of them found once; the top ten carry about a tenth. Points on this clonotype: Its antigen is unknown.

This CDR3 spans 16 amino acids. Germline CDR1 reads SNHLY; CDR2 reads FYNNEI. Germline trimming cut 8 bases from V and 1 base from J; bases unmatched to any gene: 8. The specimen comprised non-naive T cells sorted from PBMCs, sampled on the day of vaccination. The chain joins TRBV2 to TRBJ2-2; TRBD2 aligns across 9 bases. The sequence was collected from a man aged 45 to 65 who received an inactivated influenza vaccine. The CDR3 DNA is TGTGCCAGCCACCCCGCACTAGCGGGGAACACCGGGGAGCTGTTTTTT. This codes for CASHPALAGNTGELFF.